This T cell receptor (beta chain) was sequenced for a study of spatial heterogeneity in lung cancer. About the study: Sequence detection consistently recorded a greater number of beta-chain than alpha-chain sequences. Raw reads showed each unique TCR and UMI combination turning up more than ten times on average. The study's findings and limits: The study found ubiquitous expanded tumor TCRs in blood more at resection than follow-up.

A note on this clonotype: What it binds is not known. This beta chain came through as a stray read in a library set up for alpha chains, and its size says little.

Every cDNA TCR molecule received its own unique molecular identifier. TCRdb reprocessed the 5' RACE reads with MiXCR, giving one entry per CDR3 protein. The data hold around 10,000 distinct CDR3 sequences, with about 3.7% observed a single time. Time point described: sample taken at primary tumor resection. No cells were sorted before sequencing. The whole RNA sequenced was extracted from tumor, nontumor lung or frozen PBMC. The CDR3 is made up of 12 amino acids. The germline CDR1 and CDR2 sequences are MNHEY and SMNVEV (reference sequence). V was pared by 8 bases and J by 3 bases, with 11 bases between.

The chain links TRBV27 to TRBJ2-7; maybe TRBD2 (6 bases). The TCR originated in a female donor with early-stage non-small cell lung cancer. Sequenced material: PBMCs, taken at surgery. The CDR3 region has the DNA TGTGCCAGCTCTCCGGGGGACTACGAGCAGTACTTC. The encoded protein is CASSPGDYEQYF.